This T cell receptor (beta chain) emerged from a study of T cells in Graves' hyperthyroidism and ophthalmopathy. The PBMCs were taken from about 10 ml of fresh peripheral blood. Germline CDR1 and CDR2: LNHDA and SQIVND (reference sequence). CDR3 length equals 13 residues. Trimming stripped 7 bases from V and 11 bases from J, with 21 bases between. Template material for amplifying TCR beta CDR3 regions consisted of RNA transcripts. First-round RT-PCR targeting the TCR CDR3 was performed with the HTBI primer set. TCRdb independently ran MiXCR on the multiplex PCR reads; one entry per CDR3 protein. The sample shows some 510,000 distinct CDR3 sequences, around 20% of them seen only once.

The source material was blood. The rearrangement uses TRBV19 and TRBJ2-7; the D gene is possibly TRBD1 (5 bases). This clonotype originated in a man between 18 and 35 years old with Graves' hyperthyroidism. CDR3 sequence: CASTVGVFGIKYF. The CDR3 DNA reads TGTGCCAGTACCGTAGGGGTTTTCGGCATCAAGTACTTC.